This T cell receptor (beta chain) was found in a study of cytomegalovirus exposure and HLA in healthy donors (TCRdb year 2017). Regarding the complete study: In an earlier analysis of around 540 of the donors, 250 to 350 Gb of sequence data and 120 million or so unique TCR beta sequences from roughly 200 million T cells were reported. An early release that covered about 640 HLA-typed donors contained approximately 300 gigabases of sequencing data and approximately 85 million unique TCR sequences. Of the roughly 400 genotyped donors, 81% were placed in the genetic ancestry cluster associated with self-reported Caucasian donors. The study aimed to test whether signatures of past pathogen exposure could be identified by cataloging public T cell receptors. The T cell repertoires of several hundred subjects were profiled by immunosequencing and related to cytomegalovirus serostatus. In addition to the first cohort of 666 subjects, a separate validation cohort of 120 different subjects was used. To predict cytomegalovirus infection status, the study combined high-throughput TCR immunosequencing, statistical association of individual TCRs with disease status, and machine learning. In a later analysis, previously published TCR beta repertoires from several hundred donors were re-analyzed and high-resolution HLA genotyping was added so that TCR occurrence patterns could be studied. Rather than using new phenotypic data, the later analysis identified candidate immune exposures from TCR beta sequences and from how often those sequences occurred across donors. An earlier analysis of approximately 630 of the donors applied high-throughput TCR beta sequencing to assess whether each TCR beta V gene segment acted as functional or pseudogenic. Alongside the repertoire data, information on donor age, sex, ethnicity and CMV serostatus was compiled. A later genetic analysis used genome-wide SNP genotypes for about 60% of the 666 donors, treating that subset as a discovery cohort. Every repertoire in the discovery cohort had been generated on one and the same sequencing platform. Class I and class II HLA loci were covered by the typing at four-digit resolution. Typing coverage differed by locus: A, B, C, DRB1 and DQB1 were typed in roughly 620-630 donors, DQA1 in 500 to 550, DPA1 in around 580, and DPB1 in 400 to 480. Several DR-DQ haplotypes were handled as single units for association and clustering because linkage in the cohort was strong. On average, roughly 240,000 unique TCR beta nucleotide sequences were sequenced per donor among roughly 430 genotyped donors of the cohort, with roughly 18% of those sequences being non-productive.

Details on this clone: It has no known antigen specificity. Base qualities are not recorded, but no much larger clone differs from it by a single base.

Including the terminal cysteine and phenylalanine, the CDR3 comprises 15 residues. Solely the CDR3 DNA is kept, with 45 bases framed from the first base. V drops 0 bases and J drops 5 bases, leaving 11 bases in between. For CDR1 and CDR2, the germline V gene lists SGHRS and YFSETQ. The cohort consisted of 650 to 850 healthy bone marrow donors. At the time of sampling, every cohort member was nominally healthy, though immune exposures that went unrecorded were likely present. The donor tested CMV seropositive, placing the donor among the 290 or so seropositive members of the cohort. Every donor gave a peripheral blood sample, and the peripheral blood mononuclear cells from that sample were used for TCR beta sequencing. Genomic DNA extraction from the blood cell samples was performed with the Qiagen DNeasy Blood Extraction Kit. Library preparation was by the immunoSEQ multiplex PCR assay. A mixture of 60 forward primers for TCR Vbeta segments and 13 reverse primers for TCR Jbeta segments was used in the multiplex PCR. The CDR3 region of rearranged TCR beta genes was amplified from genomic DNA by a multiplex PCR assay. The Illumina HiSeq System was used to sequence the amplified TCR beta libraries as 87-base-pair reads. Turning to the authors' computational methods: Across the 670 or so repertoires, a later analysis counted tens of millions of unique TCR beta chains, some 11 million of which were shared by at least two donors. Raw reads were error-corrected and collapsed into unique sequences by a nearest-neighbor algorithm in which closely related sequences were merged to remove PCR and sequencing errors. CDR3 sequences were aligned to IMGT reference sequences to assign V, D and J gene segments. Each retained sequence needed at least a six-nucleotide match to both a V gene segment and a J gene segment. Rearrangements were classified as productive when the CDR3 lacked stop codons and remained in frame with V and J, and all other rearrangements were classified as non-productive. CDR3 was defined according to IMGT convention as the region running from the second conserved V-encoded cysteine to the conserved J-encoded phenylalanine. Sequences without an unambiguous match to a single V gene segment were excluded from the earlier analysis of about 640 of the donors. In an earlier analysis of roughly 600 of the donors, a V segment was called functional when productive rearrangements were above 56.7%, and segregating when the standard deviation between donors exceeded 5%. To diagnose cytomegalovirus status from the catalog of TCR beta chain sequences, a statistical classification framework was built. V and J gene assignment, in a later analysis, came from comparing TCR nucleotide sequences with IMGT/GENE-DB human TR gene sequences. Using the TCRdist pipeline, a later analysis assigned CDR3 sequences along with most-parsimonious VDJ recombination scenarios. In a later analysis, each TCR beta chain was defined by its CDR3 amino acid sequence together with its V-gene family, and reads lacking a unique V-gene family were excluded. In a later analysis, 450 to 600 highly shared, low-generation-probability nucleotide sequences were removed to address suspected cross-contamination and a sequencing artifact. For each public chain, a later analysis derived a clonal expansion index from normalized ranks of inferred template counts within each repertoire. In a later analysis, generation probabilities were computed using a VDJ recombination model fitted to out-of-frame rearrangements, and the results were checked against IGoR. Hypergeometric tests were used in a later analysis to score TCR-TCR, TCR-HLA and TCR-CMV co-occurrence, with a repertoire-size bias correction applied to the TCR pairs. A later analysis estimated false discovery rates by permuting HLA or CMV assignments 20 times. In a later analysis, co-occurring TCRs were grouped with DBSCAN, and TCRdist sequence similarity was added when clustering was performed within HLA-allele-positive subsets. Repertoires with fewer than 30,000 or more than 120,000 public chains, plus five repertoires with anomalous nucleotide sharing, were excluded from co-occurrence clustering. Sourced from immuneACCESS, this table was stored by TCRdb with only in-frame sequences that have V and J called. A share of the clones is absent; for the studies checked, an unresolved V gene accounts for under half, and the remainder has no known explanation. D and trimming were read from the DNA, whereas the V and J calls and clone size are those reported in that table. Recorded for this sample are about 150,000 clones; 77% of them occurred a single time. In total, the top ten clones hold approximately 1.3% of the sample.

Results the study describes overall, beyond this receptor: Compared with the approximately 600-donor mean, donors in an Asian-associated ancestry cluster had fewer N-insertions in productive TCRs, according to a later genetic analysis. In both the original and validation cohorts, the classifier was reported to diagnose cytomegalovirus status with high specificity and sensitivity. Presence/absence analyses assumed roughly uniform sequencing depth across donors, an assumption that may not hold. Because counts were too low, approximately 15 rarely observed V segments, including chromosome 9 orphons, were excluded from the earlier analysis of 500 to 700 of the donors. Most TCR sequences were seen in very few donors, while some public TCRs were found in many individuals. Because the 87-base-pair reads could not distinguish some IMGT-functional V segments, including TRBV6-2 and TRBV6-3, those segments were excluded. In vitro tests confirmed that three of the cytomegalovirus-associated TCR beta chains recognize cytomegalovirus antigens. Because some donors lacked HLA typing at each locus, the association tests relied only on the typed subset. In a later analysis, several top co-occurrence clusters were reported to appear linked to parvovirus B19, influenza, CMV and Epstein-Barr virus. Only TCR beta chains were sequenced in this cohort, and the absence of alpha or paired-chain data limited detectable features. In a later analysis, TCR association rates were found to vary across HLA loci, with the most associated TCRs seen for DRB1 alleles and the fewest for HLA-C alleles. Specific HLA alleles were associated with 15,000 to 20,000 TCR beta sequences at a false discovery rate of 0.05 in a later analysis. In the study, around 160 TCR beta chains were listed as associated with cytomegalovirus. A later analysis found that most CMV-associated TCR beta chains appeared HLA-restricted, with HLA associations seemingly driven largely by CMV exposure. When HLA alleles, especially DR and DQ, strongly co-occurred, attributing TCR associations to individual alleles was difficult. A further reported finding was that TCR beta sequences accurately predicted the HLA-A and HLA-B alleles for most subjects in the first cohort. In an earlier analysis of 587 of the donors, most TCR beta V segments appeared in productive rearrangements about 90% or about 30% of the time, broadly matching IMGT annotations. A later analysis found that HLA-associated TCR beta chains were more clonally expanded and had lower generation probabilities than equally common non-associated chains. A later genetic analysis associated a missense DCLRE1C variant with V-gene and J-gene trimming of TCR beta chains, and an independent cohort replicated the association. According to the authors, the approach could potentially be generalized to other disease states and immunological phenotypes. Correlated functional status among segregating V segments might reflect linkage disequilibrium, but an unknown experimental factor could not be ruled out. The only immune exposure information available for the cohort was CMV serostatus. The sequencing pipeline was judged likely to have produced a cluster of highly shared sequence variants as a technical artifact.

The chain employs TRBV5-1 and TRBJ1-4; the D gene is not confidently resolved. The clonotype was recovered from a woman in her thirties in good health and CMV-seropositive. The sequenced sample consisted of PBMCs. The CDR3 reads CASSLAAGNNEKLFF. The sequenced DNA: TGCGCCAGCAGCTTGGCCGCGGGGAACAATGAAAAACTGTTTTTT.